The next 18 T cell receptor beta chains were all read from a single sample in a study of shared clonotypes between healthy human individuals. Sequencing used immunoSEQ multiplex PCR; TCRdb keeps in-frame clones, though not all of them. The sample includes 1,400,000 or so clones, approximately 98.5% of them seen just once. The specimen was naive CD4+ T cells sorted from blood. Documented subset: CD45RA+ positively selected. All receptors derive from a young man in good health.

This chain connects TRBV29-1 to TRBJ1-3; D gene uncertain. CDR1 is SQVTM and CDR2 is ANQGSEA in the germline V gene. The CDR3 runs to 13 residues. CDR3 in DNA: TGCAGTGATTTTAGTATCTCTGGAAACACCATATATTTT. It translates to CSDFSISGNTIYF. The variable domain in full, with the rest retrieved from reference TRBV29-1 and TRBJ1-3, is SAVISQKPSRDICQRGTSLTIQCQVDSQVTMMFWYRQQPGQSLTLIATANQGSEATYESGFVIDKFPISRPNLTFSTLTVSNMSPEDSSIYLCSDFSISGNTIYFGEGSWLTVV.

The rearrangement joins TRBV7-3 to TRBJ1-1; unclear D gene. The CDR3 has 13 residues. Germline V lookup: CDR1 SGHTA, CDR2 FQGTGA. V lost 6 bases to trimming and J lost 5 bases, with 13 bases between them. This CDR3 reads CASSRAGRTEAFF. The CDR3 DNA reads as TGTGCCAGCAGTCGAGCAGGCAGAACTGAAGCTTTCTTT.

The chain couples TRBV4-3 to TRBJ1-4; D may be TRBD1 (6 bases). This CDR3 has 14 residues. The germline V gene has CDR1 LGHNA and CDR2 YSLEER. Between the trimmed V and J ends, which lost 0 bases and 10 bases, there was a span of 12 bases. The chain's CDR3 is CASSQDRGIVKLFF. CDR3 in DNA: TGCGCCAGCAGCCAAGACAGGGGAATTGTAAAACTGTTTTTT.

V and J are TRBV10-3 and TRBJ1-1; 7 bases match TRBD1. CDR1 and CDR2 from the germline V gene are ENHRY and SYGVKD. The ends lost 8 bases at V and 0 bases at J; junction bases unmatched: 24. CDR3 size: 20 residues. The CDR3 region is CAIGHPALPRDSHMNTEAFF. The CDR3, as DNA: TGTGCCATCGGGCATCCCGCATTACCCCGGGACAGCCACATGAACACTGAAGCTTTCTTT.

The chain joins TRBV5-4 to TRBJ1-1; D unresolved. The CDR3 runs to 15 residues. CDR1 is SGHNT, CDR2 YYREEE, per germline (reference sequence). Trimming cost V 3 bases and J 5 bases, with 17 bases left between them. DNA for the CDR3: TGTGCCAGCAGCTGGGGTGGCGGGCTGGGGACTGAAGCTTTCTTT. Residues: CASSWGGGLGTEAFF. Full variable domain (outside the CDR3, taken from reference TRBV5-4 and TRBJ1-1): ETGVTQSPTHLIKTRGQQVTLRCSSQSGHNTVSWYQQALGQGPQFIFQYYREEENGRGNFPPRFSGLQFPNYSSELNVNALELDDSALYLCASSWGGGLGTEAFFGQGTRLTVV.

The V gene is TRBV30, the J gene TRBJ1-5; D is ambiguous. Trimming left V 2 bases short and J 0 bases short, with 11 bases between. Germline CDR1 is GTSNPN and CDR2 is SVGIG (reference sequence). The CDR3 totals 15 residues. CDR3 coding DNA: TGTGCCTGGAGTATTTCCGGGAATAGCAATCAGCCCCAGCATTTT. Amino acid sequence: CAWSISGNSNQPQHF.

V and J are TRBV4-1 and TRBJ1-2, with 7 bases matching TRBD1. This CDR3 contains 15 residues. Germline CDR1 MGHRA, CDR2 YSYEKL. V dropped 1 base and J dropped 7; count of bases not matched to a gene: 9. The CDR3 reads CASSQATGSYGGYTF. DNA for the CDR3: TGCGCCAGCAGCCAAGCGACAGGGAGCTATGGTGGCTACACCTTC.

This chain joins TRBV4-2 and TRBJ2-5, with 14 bases lining up with TRBD2. This CDR3 is built from 16 residues. The germline gives CDR1 LGHNA, CDR2 YNFKEQ. J gave up 7 bases and V 5 bases, and 9 bases lay outside the gene matches. This CDR3 is CASSSGLAGDRGTQYF. The DNA of the CDR3 is TGTGCCAGCAGCTCGGGACTAGCGGGGGACCGAGGGACCCAGTACTTC.

The DNA of the CDR3 is TGTGCCAGCTCACCGTCGGGACTAGCGGAAAGTCTGGGTGAGCAGTTCTTC. Amino acid sequence: CASSPSGLAESLGEQFF. V and J are TRBV18 and TRBJ2-1; 11 bases are a match to TRBD2. Germline V gene data show CDR1 as KGHSH and CDR2 as LQKENI. This CDR3 region has 17 residues. Trimming at V came to 3 bases and at J to 9 bases, leaving 13 bases not matched to a gene.

The V call is TRBV10-3, the J call TRBJ2-2; D possibly uses TRBD1 or TRBD2 (5 bases each). The CDR3 loop spans 16 amino acids. V was clipped by 6 bases and J by 3 bases, with 17 bases between them. The germline CDR1 and CDR2 sequences are ENHRY and SYGVKD. The CDR3 DNA is TGTGCCATCAGGGGGATGGCGGGCAGGGACACCGGGGAGCTGTTTTTT. Protein sequence: CAIRGMAGRDTGELFF.

The chain has TRBV18 and TRBJ1-2, with a possible D match to TRBD1 (5 bases). The CDR3 loop spans 14 amino acids. CDR1 and CDR2 (germline): KGHSH, LQKENI. V lost 5 bases and J lost 2, with 12 bases in between. This CDR3 is CASSSGPANYGYTF. In DNA, the CDR3 is TGTGCCAGCTCATCGGGACCGGCAAACTATGGCTACACCTTC.

The chain joins TRBV5-1 to TRBJ1-2; D gene ambiguous. Germline CDR1 SGHRS, CDR2 YFSETQ. This CDR3 region has 13 residues. Trimming removed 0 bases from V and 4 bases from J, with 7 bases in between. Here the CDR3 reads CASSLAATYGYTF. CDR3 bases: TGCGCCAGCAGCTTGGCCGCCACCTATGGCTACACCTTC.

The chain combines TRBV5-1 with TRBJ2-5; TRBD1 agrees at 12 bases. The CDR3 spans 15 residues. Germline CDR1 and CDR2: SGHRS and YFSETQ. The junction had 5 bases not matched to a gene; V was cut back by 4 bases and J by 4 bases. The CDR3, as DNA: TGCGCCAGCAGCGATGGGACAGGGGGCGCAGAGACCCAGTACTTC. As protein: CASSDGTGGAETQYF.

The rearrangement joins TRBV7-8 to TRBJ1-1; tentative D call: TRBD1 (5 bases). V shed 1 base and J shed 1 base, with 13 bases lying between them. The CDR3 sequence is 16 residues long. Germline CDR1 reads SGHVS; CDR2 reads FQNEAQ. The CDR3 DNA is TGTGCCAGCAGCTTAGAGGGACCGGGTAGGAACACTGAAGCTTTCTTT. Its translation: CASSLEGPGRNTEAFF.

V is TRBV25-1 and J is TRBJ1-4; 7 positions match TRBD1. V dropped 3 bases and J dropped 4; count of bases not matched to a gene: 5. Per germline, CDR1 MGHDK and CDR2 SYGVNS. The CDR3 has 15 amino acids. The CDR3 loop reads CASSDWTGFNEKLFF. The CDR3 DNA follows: TGTGCCAGCAGTGATTGGACAGGTTTTAATGAAAAACTGTTTTTT.

The chain joins TRBV6-1 to TRBJ1-1, with D possibly matching TRBD1 (5 bases). Germline V gene sequence: CDR1 MNHNS, CDR2 SASEGT. V lost 4 bases and J lost 3, with 18 bases in between. This CDR3 region has 16 residues. CDR3 in DNA: TGTGCCAGCAGTGCCGTTCCCCACCAGGGTGACACTGAAGCTTTCTTT. This encodes CASSAVPHQGDTEAFF.

This chain joins TRBV12-5 and TRBJ2-3, with D unresolved. Trimming removed 5 bases at V and 0 bases at J, with 18 bases between. This CDR3 is 17 amino acids long. Per germline, CDR1 LGHNT and CDR2 FRNRAP. The CDR3 DNA sequence: TGTGCTAGTGGTCAACCCTCGGGCTTGTCTAGCACAGATACGCAGTATTTT. Translation gives CASGQPSGLSSTDTQYF.

This chain links TRBV7-9 with TRBJ2-5, with 9 bases aligning to TRBD2. In germline, CDR1 is SEHNR, CDR2 FQNEAQ (reference sequence). The V and J ends lost 1 base and 1 base, in that order; junction bases with no gene match: 7. This CDR3 spans 17 amino acids. The CDR3 protein is CASSLGLSSGVQETQYF. The CDR3 DNA is TGTGCCAGCAGCTTAGGTTTGTCTAGCGGGGTCCAAGAGACCCAGTACTTC.